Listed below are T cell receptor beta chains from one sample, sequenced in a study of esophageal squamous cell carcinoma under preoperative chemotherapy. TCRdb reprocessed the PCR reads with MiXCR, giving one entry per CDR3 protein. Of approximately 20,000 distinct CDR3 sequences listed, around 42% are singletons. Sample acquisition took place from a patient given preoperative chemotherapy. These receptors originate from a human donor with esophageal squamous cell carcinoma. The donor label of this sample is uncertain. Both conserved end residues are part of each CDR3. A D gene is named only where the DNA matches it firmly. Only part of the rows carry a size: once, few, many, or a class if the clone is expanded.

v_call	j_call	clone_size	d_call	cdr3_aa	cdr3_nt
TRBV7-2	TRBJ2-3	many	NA	CASSLIPDTQYF	TGTGCCAGCAGCTTAATTCCAGATACGCAGTATTTT
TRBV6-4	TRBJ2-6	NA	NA	CASSPGRGANVLTF	TGTGCCAGCAGCCCCGGGCGTGGGGCCAACGTCCTGACTTTC
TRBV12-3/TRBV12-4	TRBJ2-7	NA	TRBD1	CASSLGDRGKSEQYF	TGTGCCAGCAGTTTGGGGGACAGGGGAAAAAGCGAGCAGTACTTC
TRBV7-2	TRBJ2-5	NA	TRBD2	CASSLESNSGRRDGETQYF	TGTGCCAGCAGCTTAGAGAGCAATAGCGGGAGGAGGGATGGAGAGACCCAGTACTTC
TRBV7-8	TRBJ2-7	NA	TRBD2	CASSSSTSPDTQYF	TGTGCCAGCAGCTCTTCGACTAGCCCAGATACGCAGTACTTC
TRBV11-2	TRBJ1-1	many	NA	CASSVSQGAEAFF	TGTGCCAGCAGCGTATCCCAGGGCGCTGAAGCTTTCTTT
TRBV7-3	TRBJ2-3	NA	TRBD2	CAAGAASGEQDTQYF	TGTGCCGCGGGCGCTGCTAGCGGTGAGCAAGATACGCAGTATTTT
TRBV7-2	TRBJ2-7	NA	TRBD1	CASSQRDRVYEQYF	TGTGCCAGCAGCCAACGGGACAGAGTATACGAGCAGTACTTC
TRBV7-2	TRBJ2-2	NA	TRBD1	CASTTGADTGELFF	TGTGCCAGCACTACAGGGGCGGACACCGGGGAGCTGTTTTTT
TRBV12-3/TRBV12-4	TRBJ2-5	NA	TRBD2	CASGTGGRGREVLSF	TGTGCCAGCGGGACCGGCGGGAGGGGGCGCGAGGTCCTGTCTTTC
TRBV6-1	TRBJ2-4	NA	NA	CASTSDQDIQYF	TGTGCCAGCACCTCGGACCAAGACATTCAGTACTTC
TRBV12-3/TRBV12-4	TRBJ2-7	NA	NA	CASSSTRVRYEQYF	TGTGCCAGCAGTTCCACTCGGGTTCGGTACGAGCAGTACTTC
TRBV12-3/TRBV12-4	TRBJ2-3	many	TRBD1	CASSRDRGGLRDTQYF	TGTGCCAGCAGCCGAGACAGGGGGGGGCTCAGAGATACGCAGTATTTT
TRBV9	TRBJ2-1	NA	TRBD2	CASSLSGLGNEQFF	TGTGCCAGCAGCCTCTCGGGACTAGGCAATGAGCAGTTCTTC
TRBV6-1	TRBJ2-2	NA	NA	CASSLGLSTGEQFF	TGTGCCAGCAGCCTGGGTCTGAGCACCGGGGAGCAGTTTTTT
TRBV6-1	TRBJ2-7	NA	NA	CASSLTMRVYEQYF	TGTGCCAGCAGCCTAACGATGAGGGTCTACGAGCAGTACTTC
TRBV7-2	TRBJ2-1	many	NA	CASSYGNEQFF	TGTGCCAGCAGCTATGGCAATGAGCAGTTCTTC
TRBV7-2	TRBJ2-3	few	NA	CASSRGVTDTQYF	TGTGCCAGCAGCCGGGGCGTCACAGATACGCAGTATTTT
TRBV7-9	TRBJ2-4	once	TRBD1	CASSPTGQGQDTQYF	TGTGCCAGCAGCCCCACAGGACAGGGCCAAGACACCCAGTACTTC
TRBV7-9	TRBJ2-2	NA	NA	CASSLPETDNTEELYF	TGTGCCAGCAGCTTACCCGAGACAGACAACACAGAGGAGCTGTATTTT
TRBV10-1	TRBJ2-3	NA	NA	CASSVIGGSAPDTQYF	TGCGCCAGCAGTGTTATTGGCGGCAGTGCCCCAGATACCCAGTATTTC
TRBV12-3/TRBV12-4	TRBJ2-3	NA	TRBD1	CARSWDSNPDTQYF	TGTGCGAGGAGTTGGGACAGTAACCCAGATACGCAGTATTTT
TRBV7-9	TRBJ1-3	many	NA	CASSSAGANTIYF	TGTGCCAGCAGCTCGGCAGGGGCGAACACCATATATTTT
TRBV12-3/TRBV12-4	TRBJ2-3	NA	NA	CASVWGRGATDTQYF	NA
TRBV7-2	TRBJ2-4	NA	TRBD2	CASSVPRGGATNMQYF	TGTGCCAGCAGCGTACCGCGGGGGGGAGCCACAAACATGCAGTATTTC
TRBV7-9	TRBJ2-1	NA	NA	CASSLTESYNEQFF	TGTGCCAGCAGCTTAACCGAGTCCTACAATGAGCAGTTCTTC
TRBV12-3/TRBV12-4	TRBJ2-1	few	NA	CASSLGMDNEQFF	TGTGCCAGCAGTTTGGGAATGGACAATGAGCAGTTCTTC
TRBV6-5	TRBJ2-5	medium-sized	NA	CASSATGYETQYF	TGTGCCAGCAGCGCCACTGGTTACGAGACCCAGTACTTC
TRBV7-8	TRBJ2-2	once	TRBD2	CASSLAWMREGNTGELFF	TGTGCCAGCAGCTTAGCCTGGATGCGGGAGGGGAACACCGGGGAGCTGTTTTTT
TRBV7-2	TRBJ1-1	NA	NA	CASRDNSEAFF	TGTGCCAGCAGGGACAACAGTGAAGCTTTCTTT
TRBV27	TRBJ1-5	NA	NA	CASSFEGLAAPAF	TGTGCCAGCAGTTTTGAGGGGTTGGCAGCCCCAGCATTT
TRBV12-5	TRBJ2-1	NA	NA	CASGLAGTVTNEQFF	TGTGCTAGTGGTTTGGCCGGGACGGTGACCAATGAGCAGTTCTTC
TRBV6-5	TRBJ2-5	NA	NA	CASSYSRRQYQETQYF	TGTGCCAGCAGTTACAGCAGGCGACAGTACCAAGAGACCCAGTACTTC
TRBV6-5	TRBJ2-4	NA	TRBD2	CASSSGTSGRAGAKNIQYF	TGTGCCAGCAGTTCCGGGACTAGCGGGAGGGCCGGGGCCAAAAACATTCAGTACTTC
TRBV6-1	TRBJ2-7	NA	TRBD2	CASSVGTSGSSYEQYF	TGTGCCAGCAGCGTAGGGACTAGCGGGAGCTCCTACGAGCAGTACTTC
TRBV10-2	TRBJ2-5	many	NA	CASSGGPVVHF	TGCGCCAGCAGTGGGGGTCCCGTGGTCCACTTC
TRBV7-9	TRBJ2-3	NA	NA	CASSLSGLPSTDTQYF	TGTGCCAGCAGCTTAAGCGGGCTTCCTAGCACAGATACGCAGTATTTT
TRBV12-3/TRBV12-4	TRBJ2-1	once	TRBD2	CASSLEASGSGNEQFF	TGTGCCAGCAGTTTAGAGGCTAGCGGGAGCGGGAATGAGCAGTTCTTC
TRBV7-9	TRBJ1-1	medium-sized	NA	CASSLGGPTEAFF	TGTGCCAGCAGCCTCGGGGGGCCCACTGAAGCTTTCTTT
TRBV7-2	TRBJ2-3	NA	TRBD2	CASSLKLQRDPCTGAQFF	TGTGCCAGCAGCTTAAAACTTCAGCGGGACCCCTGCACCGGGGCGCAGTTTTTT
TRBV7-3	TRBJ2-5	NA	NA	CASSPQGFQETQYF	TGTGCCAGCAGCCCACAGGGTTTCCAAGAGACCCAGTACTTC
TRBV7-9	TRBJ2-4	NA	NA	CASSLSGTIAKNIQYF	TGTGCCAGCAGCTTATCCGGGACAATAGCCAAAAACATTCAGTACTTC
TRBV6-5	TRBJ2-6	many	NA	CASSYFKGYSGANVLTF	TGTGCCAGCAGTTACTTCAAAGGATACTCTGGGGCCAACGTCCTGACTTTC
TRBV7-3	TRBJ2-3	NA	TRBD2	CARGAGSGEQETQYF	TGTGCCAGGGGCGCTGGTAGCGGGGAGCAAGAGACGCAGTATTTT
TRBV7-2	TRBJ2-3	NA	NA	CASSPFASTEALYF	TGTGCCAGCAGCCCGTTCGCGAGCACAGAGGCGCTGTATTTT
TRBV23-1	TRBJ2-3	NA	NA	CASSQKCQGPGSGTDTQYF	TGCGCCAGCAGTCAAAAGTGTCAGGGGCCAGGTTCTGGCACAGATACGCAGTATTTT
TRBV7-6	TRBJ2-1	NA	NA	CASSLPRSNEQFF	TGTGCCAGCAGCTTACCTAGAAGCAATGAGCAGTTCTTC
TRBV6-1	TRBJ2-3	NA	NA	CPSSQALNTGTQFF	TGTCCGAGCAGCCAGGCTCTGAACACAGGTACGCAGTTTTTT
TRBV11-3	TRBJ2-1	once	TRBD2	CASSPGRLAGGGYEQFF	TGTGCCAGCAGCCCGGGGAGACTAGCGGGAGGGGGATACGAGCAGTTCTTC
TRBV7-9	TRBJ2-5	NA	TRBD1	CASSPTGQDWKTQYF	TGTGCCAGCAGCCCCACAGGACAGGACTGGAAGACCCAGTACTTC
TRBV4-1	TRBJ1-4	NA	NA	CASSQDSRNEKLFF	TGCGCCAGCAGCCAAGACAGTCGTAATGAAAAACTGTTTTTT
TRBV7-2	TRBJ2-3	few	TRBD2	CASSSSGGGTDTQYF	TGTGCCAGCAGCTCTAGCGGGGGGGGCACAGATACGCAGTATTTT
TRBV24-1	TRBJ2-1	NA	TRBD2	CATSPGLAGTSSSYNEQFF	TGTGCCACCAGTCCGGGACTAGCGGGAACATCTAGCTCCTACAATGAGCAGTTCTTC